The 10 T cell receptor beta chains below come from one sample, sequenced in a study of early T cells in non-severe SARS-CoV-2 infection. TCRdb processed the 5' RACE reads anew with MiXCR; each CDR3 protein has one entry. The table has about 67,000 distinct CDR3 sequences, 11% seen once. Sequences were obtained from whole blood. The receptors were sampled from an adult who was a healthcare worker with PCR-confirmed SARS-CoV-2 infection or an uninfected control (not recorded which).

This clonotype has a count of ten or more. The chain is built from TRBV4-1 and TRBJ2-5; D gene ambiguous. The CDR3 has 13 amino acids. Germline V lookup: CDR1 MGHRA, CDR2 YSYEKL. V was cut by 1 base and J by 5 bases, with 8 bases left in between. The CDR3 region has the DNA TGCGCCAGCAGCCAAGCTACTCTTGAGACCCAGTACTTC. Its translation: CASSQATLETQYF.

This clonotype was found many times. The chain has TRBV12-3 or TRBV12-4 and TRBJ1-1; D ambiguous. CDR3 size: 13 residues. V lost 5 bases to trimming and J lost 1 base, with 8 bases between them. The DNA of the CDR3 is TGTGCCAGCAGTCGAACACGGAACACTGAAGCTTTCTTT. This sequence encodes CASSRTRNTEAFF.

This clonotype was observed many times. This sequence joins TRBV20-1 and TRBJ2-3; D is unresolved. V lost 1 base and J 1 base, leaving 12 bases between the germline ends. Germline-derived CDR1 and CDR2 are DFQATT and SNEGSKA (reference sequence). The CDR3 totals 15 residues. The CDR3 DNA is TGCAGTGCTAGAGTGGCTTACCCGGGCACAGATACGCAGTATTTT. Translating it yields CSARVAYPGTDTQYF.

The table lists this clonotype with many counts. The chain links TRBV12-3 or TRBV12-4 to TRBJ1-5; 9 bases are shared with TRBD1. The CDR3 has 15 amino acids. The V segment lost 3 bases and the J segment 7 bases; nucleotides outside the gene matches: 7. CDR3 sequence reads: CASSFGTGMGQPQHF. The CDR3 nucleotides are TGTGCCAGCAGTTTTGGGACAGGGATGGGGCAGCCCCAGCATTTT.

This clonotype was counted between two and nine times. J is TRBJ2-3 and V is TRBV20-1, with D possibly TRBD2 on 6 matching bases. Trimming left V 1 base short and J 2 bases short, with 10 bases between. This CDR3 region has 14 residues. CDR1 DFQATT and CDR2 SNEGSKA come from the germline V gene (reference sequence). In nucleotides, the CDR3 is TGCAGTGCTAGAGTACTAGCCCACACAGATACGCAGTATTTT. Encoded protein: CSARVLAHTDTQYF.

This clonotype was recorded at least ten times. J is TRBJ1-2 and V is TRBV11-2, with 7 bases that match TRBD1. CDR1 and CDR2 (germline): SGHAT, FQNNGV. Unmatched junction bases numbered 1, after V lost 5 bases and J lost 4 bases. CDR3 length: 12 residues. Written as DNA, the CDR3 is TGTGCCAGCAGCCGACAGGGCTATGGCTACACCTTC. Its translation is CASSRQGYGYTF.

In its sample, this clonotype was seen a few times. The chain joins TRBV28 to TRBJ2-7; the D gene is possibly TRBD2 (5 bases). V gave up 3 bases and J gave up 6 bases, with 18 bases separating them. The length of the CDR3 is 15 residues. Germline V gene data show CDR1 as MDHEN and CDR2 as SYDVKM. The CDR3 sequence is CASSLPTTLATEQYF. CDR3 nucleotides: TGTGCCAGCAGTTTGCCTACTACGCTAGCAACCGAGCAGTACTTC.

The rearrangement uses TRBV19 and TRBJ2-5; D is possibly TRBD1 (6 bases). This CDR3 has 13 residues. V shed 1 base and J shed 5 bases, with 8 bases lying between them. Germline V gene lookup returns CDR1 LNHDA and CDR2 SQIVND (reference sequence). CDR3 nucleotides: TGTGCCAGTAGTATAGCAGGGGAGGAGACCCAGTACTTC. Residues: CASSIAGEETQYF.

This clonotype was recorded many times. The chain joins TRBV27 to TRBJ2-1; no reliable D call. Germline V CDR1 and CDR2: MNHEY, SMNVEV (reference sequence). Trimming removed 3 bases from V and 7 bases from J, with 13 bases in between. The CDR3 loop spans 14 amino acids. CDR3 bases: TGTGCCAGCAGTTTTGATCGAACTTTGAATGAGCAGTTCTTC. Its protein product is CASSFDRTLNEQFF.

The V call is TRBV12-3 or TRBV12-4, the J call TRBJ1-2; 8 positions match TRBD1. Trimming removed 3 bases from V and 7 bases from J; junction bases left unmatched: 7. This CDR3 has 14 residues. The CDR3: CASSLGQVLSGYTF. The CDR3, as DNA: TGTGCCAGCAGTTTGGGACAGGTTTTGTCTGGCTACACCTTC.